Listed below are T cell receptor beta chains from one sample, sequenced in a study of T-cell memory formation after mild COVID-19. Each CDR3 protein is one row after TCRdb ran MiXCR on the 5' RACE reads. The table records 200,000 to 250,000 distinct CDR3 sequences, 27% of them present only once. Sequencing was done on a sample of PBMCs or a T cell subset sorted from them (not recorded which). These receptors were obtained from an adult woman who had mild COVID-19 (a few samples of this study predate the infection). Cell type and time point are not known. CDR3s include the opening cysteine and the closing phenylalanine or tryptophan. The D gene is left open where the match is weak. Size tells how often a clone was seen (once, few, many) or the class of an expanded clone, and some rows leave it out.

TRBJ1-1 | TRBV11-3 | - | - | CASSLDNREAFF | TGTGCCAGCAGCTTAGATAACCGTGAAGCTTTCTTT
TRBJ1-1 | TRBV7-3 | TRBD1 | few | CASSPRGLTEAFF | TGTGCCAGCAGCCCTAGGGGGCTTACTGAAGCTTTCTTT
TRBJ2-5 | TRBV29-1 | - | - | CSVEGNQETQYF | TGCAGCGTTGAGGGGAATCAAGAGACCCAGTACTTC
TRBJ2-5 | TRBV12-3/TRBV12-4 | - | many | CASSLLLARETQYF | TGTGCCAGCAGTTTACTGCTAGCTCGAGAGACCCAGTACTTC
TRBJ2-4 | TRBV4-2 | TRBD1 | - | CASSQDAGGGKNIQYF | TGTGCCAGCAGCCAAGATGCAGGGGGTGGCAAAAACATTCAGTACTTC
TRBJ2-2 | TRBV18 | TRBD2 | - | CASSPYELALGTGELFF | TGTGCCAGCTCACCATATGAACTAGCGCTGGGCACCGGGGAGCTGTTTTTT
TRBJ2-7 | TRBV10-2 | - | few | CASSGSRPGSYEQYF | TGCGCCAGCAGTGGGAGCCGTCCGGGTAGCTACGAGCAGTACTTC
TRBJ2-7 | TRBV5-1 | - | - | CASSLDSEQYF | TGCGCCAGCAGCTTGGATTCCGAGCAGTACTTC
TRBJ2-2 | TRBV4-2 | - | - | CASSQDGRGGTGELFF | TGTGCCAGCAGCCAAGACGGTCGCGGCGGCACCGGGGAGCTGTTTTTT
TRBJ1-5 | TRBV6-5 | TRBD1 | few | CASSRTGPYSNQPQHF | TGTGCCAGCAGCCGGACAGGGCCTTATAGCAATCAGCCCCAGCATTTT
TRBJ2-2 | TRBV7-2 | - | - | CASSLASGGSLGGELFF | TGTGCCAGCAGCTTAGCAAGCGGCGGATCGCTCGGCGGGGAGCTGTTTTTT
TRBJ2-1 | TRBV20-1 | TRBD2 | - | CSARDGGRLAGGYNEQFF | TGCAGTGCTAGAGATGGGGGGAGACTAGCGGGAGGGTACAATGAGCAGTTCTTC
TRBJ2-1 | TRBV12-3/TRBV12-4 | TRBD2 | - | CASSSHGLAGVGYNEQFF | TGTGCCAGCAGTTCCCATGGACTAGCGGGAGTTGGGTACAATGAGCAGTTCTTC
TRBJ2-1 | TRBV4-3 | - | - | CASSQEGQPFGQFF | TGCGCCAGCAGCCAAGAAGGACAGCCATTTGGGCAGTTCTTC
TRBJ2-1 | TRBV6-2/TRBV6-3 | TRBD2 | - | CASSRALTSGFANEQFF | TGTGCCAGCAGCCGAGCCCTGACTAGCGGCTTCGCCAATGAGCAGTTCTTC
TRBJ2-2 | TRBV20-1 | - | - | CSARVGITGELFF | TGCAGTGCTAGAGTGGGAATCACCGGGGAGCTGTTTTTT
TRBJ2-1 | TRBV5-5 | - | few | CASRDRVSYNEQFF | TGTGCCAGCAGGGACAGAGTCTCCTACAATGAGCAGTTCTTC
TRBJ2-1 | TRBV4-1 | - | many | CASSPRGDEQFF | TGCGCCAGCAGTCCTAGAGGGGATGAGCAGTTCTTC
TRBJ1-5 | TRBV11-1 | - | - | CASSLAEQPQHF | TGTGCCAGCAGCTTAGCCGAGCAGCCCCAGCATTTT
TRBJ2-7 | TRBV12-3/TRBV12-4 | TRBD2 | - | CASSSSAGGLDEQYF | TGTGCCAGCAGTTCATCAGCGGGAGGGCTAGACGAGCAGTACTTC
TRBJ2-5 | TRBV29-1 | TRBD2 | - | CSVDPTRIGGYQETQYF | TGCAGCGTTGATCCGACCCGGATCGGGGGGTACCAAGAGACCCAGTACTTC
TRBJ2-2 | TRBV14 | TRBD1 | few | CASSQGQAGGIGGELFF | TGTGCCAGCAGCCAAGGTCAGGCAGGGGGCATCGGCGGGGAGCTGTTTTTT
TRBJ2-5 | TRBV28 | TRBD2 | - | CATLRDGQQSGRGQYF | TGTGCCACCCTCAGGGATGGGCAGCAGAGCGGGAGGGGCCAGTACTTC
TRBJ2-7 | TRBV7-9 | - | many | CASSLGGAASAYEQYF | TGTGCCAGCAGCTTAGGAGGGGCAGCCTCTGCCTACGAGCAGTACTTC
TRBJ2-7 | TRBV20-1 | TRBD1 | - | CSATTGPHEQYF | TGCAGTGCCACGACAGGGCCCCACGAGCAGTACTTC
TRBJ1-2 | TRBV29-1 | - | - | CSVEDWRGYTF | TGCAGCGTTGAAGATTGGAGAGGCTACACCTTC
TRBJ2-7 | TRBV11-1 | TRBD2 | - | CASSPGTSVLYEQYF | TGTGCCAGCAGCCCGGGGACTAGCGTTCTCTACGAGCAGTACTTC
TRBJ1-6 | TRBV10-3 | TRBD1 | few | CAISESRDRRIPGSPLHF | TGTGCCATCAGTGAGTCCAGGGACAGACGAATTCCGGGTTCACCCCTCCACTTT
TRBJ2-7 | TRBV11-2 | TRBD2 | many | CASSRQGLGVYEQYF | TGTGCCAGCAGCCGCCAGGGACTAGGGGTATACGAGCAGTACTTC
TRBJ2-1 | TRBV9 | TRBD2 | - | CASSYQGLAGADEQFF | TGTGCCAGCAGCTATCAGGGACTAGCGGGAGCAGATGAGCAGTTCTTC
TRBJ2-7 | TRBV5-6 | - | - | CASSYLGQPTREQYF | TGTGCCAGCAGCTACCTTGGACAGCCGACCCGGGAGCAGTACTTC
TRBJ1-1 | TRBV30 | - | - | CAWARQGTTEAFF | TGTGCCTGGGCGAGGCAGGGGACCACTGAAGCTTTCTTT
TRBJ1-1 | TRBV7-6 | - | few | CASSLSIGMNTEAFF | TGTGCCAGCAGCTTATCTATTGGGATGAACACTGAAGCTTTCTTT